This is a list of T cell receptor beta chains from one sample in a study of blood T cell repertoires in COVID-19. Libraries were prepared by immunoSEQ multiplex PCR; TCRdb keeps only in-frame clonotypes and omits some of them. The sample records around 330,000 clones, more than 75% being singletons. What was sequenced was PBMCs or T cells enriched from blood (not recorded which). The receptors were gathered from a man aged 55 to 70 who had recovered from COVID-19. Each CDR3 is given without its conserved first and last residue. D genes are given only for firm matches.

13	TRBV27	TRBJ2-7	TRBD2	ASSYGTSGYYEQY
14	TRBV5-1	TRBJ1-6	NA	ASSFGRQDYNSPLH
10	TRBV6-1	TRBJ2-1	NA	ASSELFNEQF
12	TRBV11-3	TRBJ1-6	NA	ASSFFGGNSPLH
9	TRBV19	TRBJ1-2	NA	ATRDIDGYT
12	TRBV5-4	TRBJ1-1	TRBD1	ASSPPGTAVEAF
11	TRBV2	TRBJ2-1	NA	ASSEFRGEEQF
18	TRBV4-1	TRBJ2-4	TRBD2	ASSQFLVAGGIGAKNIQY
13	TRBV7-2	TRBJ1-2	TRBD1	ASSLGQGQYYGYT
13	TRBV15	TRBJ2-7	TRBD1	ATSRTLTGGYEQY
15	TRBV28	TRBJ1-4	TRBD1	ASSLYGRGLTNEKLF
12	TRBV3-1/TRBV3-2	TRBJ2-7	TRBD1	ASSKPDRTSEQY
13	TRBV7-2	TRBJ2-7	NA	ASSSPTQGSYEQY
11	TRBV19	TRBJ2-7	NA	ASSMGMAYEQY
13	TRBV2	TRBJ1-5	TRBD1	ASTLDRISNQPQH
14	TRBV7-2	TRBJ2-7	NA	ASSLGIGVPFYEQY